A single T cell receptor (beta chain) is shown here with its context. The data were obtained in a study of blood T cell repertoires in COVID-19. Produced via immunoSEQ multiplex PCR; TCRdb's table is partial and in-frame only. The sample contains 300,000 or so clones, roughly 90% of which appear only once. Trimming removed 4 bases at V and 4 bases at J, with 12 bases between. The V gene's germline CDR1 is MRHNA and CDR2 SNTAGT. CDR3 length: 14 amino acids. This clonotype originated in a woman in her 30s with COVID-19, enrolled during active disease. Sequenced sample: peripheral blood. V is TRBV6-4 and J is TRBJ2-3; no firm D call. CDR3 DNA: TGTGCCAGCAGTGGAACAGAAACTTCAGATACGCAGTATTTT. Encoded protein: CASSGTETSDTQYF.